This T cell receptor (beta chain) was recovered during a study of OX40 agonist ivuxolimab in advanced cancers. Looking at the study overall: Partial responses were recorded for three patients, including one with hepatocellular carcinoma and two with cutaneous melanoma.

V was trimmed by 0 bases and J by 7 bases, leaving 13 bases between them. The CDR3 consists of 15 residues. CDR1 is SGDLS and CDR2 is YYNGEE in the germline V gene. Study-wide points: Partial responders treated at 0.1-3.0 mg/kg exhibited clonal expansion among the lowest measured.

In regard to this clone: Its antigen is not known.

Clones were sequenced by immunoSEQ multiplex PCR, and TCRdb holds only the in-frame ones, with some missing. The data show some 43,000 clones, with around 92% seen just once and around 0.6% held by the top ten. The TCR originated in an adult with an advanced solid tumor such as melanoma, head and neck, liver or kidney cancer. Sequencing was performed on CD4+ or CD8+ T cells sorted from blood, taken in a trial of the OX40 agonist ivuxolimab. The chain employs TRBV9 and TRBJ2-2; tentative D call: TRBD1 (5 bases). CDR3 sequence reads: CASSVGGAQGGELFF. The CDR3 DNA is TGTGCCAGCAGCGTAGGTGGGGCCCAGGGCGGGGAGCTGTTTTTT.